This T cell receptor beta chain was profiled in a study of CD8 T cells in ankylosing spondylitis. The study's findings and limits: Several highly homologous variants formed a TCR beta motif that appeared characteristic of ankylosing spondylitis blood. It was reported that disease-linked clones were significantly enriched in matched ankylosing spondylitis synovial fluid.

V dropped 3 bases and J dropped 7 bases, with 12 bases sitting between them. Germline V gives CDR1 SQVTM, CDR2 ANQGSEA. The CDR3 covers 13 residues. Details on this clonotype: Antigen specificity is unknown.

Quantitative molecular-barcoded 5'-RACE generated the TCR beta libraries. One entry per CDR3 protein results from TCRdb running MiXCR on the 5' RACE reads. Here the sample spans over 700,000 distinct CDR3 sequences, over 15% being singletons. The chain recombines TRBV29-1 with TRBJ1-4, with a weak D call TRBD1 (6 bases). This clonotype was sampled from a male donor with ankylosing spondylitis. The specimen was blood, either unsorted or a sorted T cell fraction (not recorded which). The CDR3 region has the DNA TGCAGCGTTGACAGGGGCCGCGGTGAAAAACTGTTTTTT. Residues: CSVDRGRGEKLFF.